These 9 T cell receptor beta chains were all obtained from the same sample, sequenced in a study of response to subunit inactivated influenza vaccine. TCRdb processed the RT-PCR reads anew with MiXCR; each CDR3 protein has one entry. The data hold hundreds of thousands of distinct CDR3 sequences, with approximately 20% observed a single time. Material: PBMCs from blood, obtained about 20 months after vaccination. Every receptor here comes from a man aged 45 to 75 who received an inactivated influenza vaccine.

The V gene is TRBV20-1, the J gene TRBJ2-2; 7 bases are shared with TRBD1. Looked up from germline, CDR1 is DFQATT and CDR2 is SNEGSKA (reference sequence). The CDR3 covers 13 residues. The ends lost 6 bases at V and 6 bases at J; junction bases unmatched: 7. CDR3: CSATGVQSGELFF. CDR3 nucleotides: TGCAGTGCCACAGGGGTGCAGTCCGGGGAGCTGTTTTTT.

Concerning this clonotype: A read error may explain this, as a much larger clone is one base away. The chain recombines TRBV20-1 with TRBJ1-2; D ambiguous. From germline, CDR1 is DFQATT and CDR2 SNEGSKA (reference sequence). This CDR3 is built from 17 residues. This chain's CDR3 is CSSRDLDPGVLLDGYTF. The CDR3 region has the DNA TGCAGTTCTAGAGATCTGGACCCGGGCGTCCTTCTCGATGGCTACACCTTC.

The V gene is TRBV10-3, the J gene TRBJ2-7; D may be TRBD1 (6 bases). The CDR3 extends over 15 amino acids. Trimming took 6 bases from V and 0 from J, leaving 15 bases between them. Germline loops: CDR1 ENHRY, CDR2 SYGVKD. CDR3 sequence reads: CAIRGGQQSSYEQYF. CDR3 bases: TGTGCCATCAGAGGAGGACAGCAAAGCTCCTACGAGCAGTACTTC.

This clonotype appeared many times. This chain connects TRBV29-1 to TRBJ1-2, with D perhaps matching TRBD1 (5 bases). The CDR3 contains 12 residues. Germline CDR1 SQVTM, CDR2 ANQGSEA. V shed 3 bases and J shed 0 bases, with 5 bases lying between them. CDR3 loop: CSVDRANYGYTF. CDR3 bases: TGCAGCGTTGACAGGGCTAACTATGGCTACACCTTC.

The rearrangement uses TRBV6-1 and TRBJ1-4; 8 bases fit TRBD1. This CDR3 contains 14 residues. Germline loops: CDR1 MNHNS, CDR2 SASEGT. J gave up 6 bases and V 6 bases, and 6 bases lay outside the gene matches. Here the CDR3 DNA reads TGTGCCAGCAGGACAGGGGCTGGGGATGAAAAACTGTTTTTT. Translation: CASRTGAGDEKLFF.

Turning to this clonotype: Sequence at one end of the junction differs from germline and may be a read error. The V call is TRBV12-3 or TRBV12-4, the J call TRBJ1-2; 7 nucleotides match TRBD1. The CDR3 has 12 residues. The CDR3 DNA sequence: TGTGCCAGCAGTTGGGGACAGCTTCCCAGATACTTC. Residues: CASSWGQLPRYF.

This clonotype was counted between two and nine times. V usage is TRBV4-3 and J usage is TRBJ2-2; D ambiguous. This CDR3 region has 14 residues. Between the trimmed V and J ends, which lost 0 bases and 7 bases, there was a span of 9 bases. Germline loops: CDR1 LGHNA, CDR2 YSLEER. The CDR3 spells CASSQDRGLGELFF. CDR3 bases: TGCGCCAGCAGCCAAGATCGTGGCCTCGGGGAGCTGTTTTTT.

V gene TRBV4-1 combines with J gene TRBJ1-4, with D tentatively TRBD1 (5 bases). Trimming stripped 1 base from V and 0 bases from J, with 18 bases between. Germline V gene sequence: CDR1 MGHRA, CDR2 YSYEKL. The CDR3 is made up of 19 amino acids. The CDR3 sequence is CASSQGEMVQAATNEKLFF. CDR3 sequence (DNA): TGCGCCAGCAGCCAAGGGGAGATGGTACAGGCTGCAACTAATGAAAAACTGTTTTTT.

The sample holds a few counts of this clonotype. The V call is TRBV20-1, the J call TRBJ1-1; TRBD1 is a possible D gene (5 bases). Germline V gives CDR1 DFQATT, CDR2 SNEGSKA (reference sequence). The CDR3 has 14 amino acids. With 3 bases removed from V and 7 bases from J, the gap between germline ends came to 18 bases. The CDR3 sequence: CSASLYRDGGEAFF. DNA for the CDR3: TGCAGTGCTAGCCTTTATCGGGACGGGGGTGAAGCTTTCTTT.